This T cell receptor (beta chain) originates from a study of cytomegalovirus exposure and HLA in healthy donors (dated by TCRdb to 2016 to 2017). Notes on the research overall: An earlier analysis of approximately 550 of the donors reported 276 Gb of sequence data and 120 million or so unique TCR beta sequences from roughly 180 million T cells. Among a few hundred genotyped donors of the cohort, an average of about 240,000 unique TCR beta nucleotide sequences were sequenced per donor, 15% to 20% of them non-productive. Genome-wide SNP genotypes for about 60% of the roughly 670 donors were used in a later genetic analysis, which treated that subset as a discovery cohort. A separate validation cohort of roughly 110 different subjects was used in addition to the approximately 610-subject first cohort. An early release covering approximately 600 HLA-typed donors comprised approximately 300 gigabases of sequencing data and roughly 85 million unique TCR sequences. Of the roughly 430 genotyped donors, 81% fell in the genetic ancestry cluster associated with self-reported Caucasian donors. About five DR-DQ haplotypes were handled as single units for association and clustering, since linkage in the cohort was strong. Class I and class II HLA loci were covered by the typing at four-digit resolution. To predict cytomegalovirus infection status, the study combined high-throughput TCR immunosequencing, statistical association of individual TCRs with disease status, and machine learning. Donor age, sex, ethnicity and CMV serostatus were collected together with the repertoire data. The study aimed to test whether signatures of past pathogen exposure could be identified by cataloging public T cell receptors. In the later analysis, no new phenotypic data were used to find candidate immune exposures; instead, reliance was placed on TCR beta sequences and their occurrence across donors. Using immunosequencing, the study profiled T cell repertoires from 666 subjects and related those repertoires to cytomegalovirus serostatus. The number of typed donors differed by locus: about 620-640 for A, B, C, DRB1 and DQB1; 522 for DQA1; 606 for DPA1; and some 430 for DPB1. Every discovery cohort repertoire had been produced on one sequencing platform. An earlier analysis of about 600 of the donors used high-throughput TCR beta sequencing to judge whether each TCR beta V gene segment behaved as functional or pseudogenic. In a later analysis, previously published TCR beta repertoires from some 640 donors were re-analyzed and high-resolution HLA genotyping was added so that TCR occurrence patterns could be studied. The investigation overall reported the following: Because the 87-base-pair reads could not distinguish some IMGT-functional V segments, including TRBV6-2 and TRBV6-3, those segments were excluded. Roughly uniform sequencing depth across donors was assumed in presence/absence analyses, although this assumption may not hold. In a later analysis, TCR association rates were found to vary across HLA loci, with the most associated TCRs seen for DRB1 alleles and the fewest for HLA-C alleles. In vitro tests confirmed that a few of the cytomegalovirus-associated TCR beta chains recognize cytomegalovirus antigens. The study listed 164 TCR beta chains as associated with cytomegalovirus. Several of the top co-occurrence clusters appeared to be linked to parvovirus B19, influenza, CMV and Epstein-Barr virus, according to a later analysis. In a later genetic analysis, fewer N-insertions in productive TCRs were reported among donors in an Asian-associated ancestry cluster than the roughly 670-donor mean. It was suggested by the authors that the approach could potentially be generalized to other disease states and immunological phenotypes. In this cohort, only TCR beta chains were sequenced, and detectable features were limited by the absence of alpha or paired-chain data. HLA typing was unavailable for some donors at each locus, so association tests used only the typed subset. At a false discovery rate of 0.05, a later analysis linked under 20,000 TCR beta sequences to specific HLA alleles. A further reported finding was that TCR beta sequences accurately predicted the HLA-A and HLA-B alleles for most subjects in the first cohort. An association between a missense DCLRE1C variant and V-gene and J-gene trimming of TCR beta chains was found in a later genetic analysis and replicated in an independent cohort. While some public TCRs were present in many individuals, most TCR sequences turned up only very rarely across donors. Most CMV-associated TCR beta chains appeared to be HLA-restricted in a later analysis, and the HLA associations seemed to be driven largely by CMV exposure. When HLA alleles, especially DR and DQ, strongly co-occurred, attributing TCR associations to individual alleles was difficult. A cluster of highly shared sequence variants was judged likely to be a technical artifact of the sequencing pipeline. Because counts were too low, about 15 rarely observed V segments, including chromosome 9 orphons, were left out of the earlier analysis of a few hundred of the donors. Correlated functional status among segregating V segments might be attributable to linkage disequilibrium, but an unknown experimental factor could not be ruled out. Compared with equally common non-associated chains, HLA-associated TCR beta chains in a later analysis were more clonally expanded and had lower generation probabilities. For the cohort, immune exposure information was limited to CMV serostatus. The classifier was reported to diagnose cytomegalovirus status with high specificity and sensitivity in both the original cohort and the validation cohort. In an earlier analysis of approximately 590 of the donors, most TCR beta V segments appeared in productive rearrangements about 87% or about 30% of the time, broadly matching IMGT annotations.

The cohort comprised some 730 healthy bone marrow donors. At the time of sampling, all cohort members were nominally healthy, though unrecorded immune exposures were likely present. The donor was CMV seronegative and was included in the group of under 450 seronegative cohort members. A peripheral blood sample was collected from each donor, and TCR beta sequencing was performed on peripheral blood mononuclear cells. The Qiagen DNeasy Blood Extraction Kit was used to extract genomic DNA from the blood cell samples. The library was obtained by the immunoSEQ multiplex PCR assay. For the multiplex PCR, a mixture combining 60 forward primers for TCR Vbeta segments and 13 reverse primers for TCR Jbeta segments was used. A multiplex PCR assay on genomic DNA amplified the CDR3 region of rearranged TCR beta genes. Amplified TCR beta libraries were sequenced as 87-base-pair reads on the Illumina HiSeq System. In the paper's pipeline: Across the roughly 670 repertoires, a later analysis counted tens of millions of unique TCR beta chains, 9.5 million to 13 million of which were shared by at least two donors. Raw reads were error-corrected and collapsed into unique sequences by a nearest-neighbor algorithm in which closely related sequences were merged to remove PCR and sequencing errors. V, D and J gene segments were assigned by aligning CDR3 sequences to IMGT reference sequences. For a sequence to be retained, a match of at least six nucleotides was required to both a V gene segment and a J gene segment. Rearrangements were classified as productive when the CDR3 lacked stop codons and remained in frame with V and J, and all other rearrangements were classified as non-productive. Following IMGT convention, CDR3 was defined as the stretch from the second conserved V-encoded cysteine to the conserved J-encoded phenylalanine. In an earlier analysis of 550 to 650 of the donors, sequences lacking an unambiguous match to a single V gene segment were excluded. An earlier analysis of around 600 of the donors classified V segments as functional when productive rearrangements were above 56.7% and as segregating when the standard deviation between donors was above 5%. To diagnose cytomegalovirus status from the catalog of TCR beta chain sequences, a statistical classification framework was built. A later analysis assigned V and J genes by comparing TCR nucleotide sequences with IMGT/GENE-DB human TR gene sequences. In a later analysis, CDR3 sequences and most-parsimonious VDJ recombination scenarios were assigned using the TCRdist pipeline. In a later analysis, every TCR beta chain was defined by the combination of its CDR3 amino acid sequence and its V-gene family, and reads without a unique V-gene family were dropped. As a way to deal with suspected cross-contamination and a sequencing artifact, a later analysis dropped roughly 620 nucleotide sequences that were highly shared and had low generation probability. In a later analysis, a clonal expansion index for each public chain was calculated from normalized within-repertoire ranks of inferred template counts. In a later analysis, generation probabilities were computed with a VDJ recombination model fitted to out-of-frame rearrangements, and the resulting probabilities were checked against IGoR. In a later analysis, TCR-TCR, TCR-HLA and TCR-CMV co-occurrence was scored with hypergeometric tests, and a repertoire-size bias correction was applied to TCR pairs. To estimate false discovery rates, a later analysis permuted the HLA or CMV assignments 20 times. In a later analysis, co-occurring TCRs were grouped with DBSCAN, and TCRdist sequence similarity was added when clustering was performed within HLA-allele-positive subsets. Repertoires with fewer than 30,000 or more than 120,000 public chains, plus five repertoires with anomalous nucleotide sharing, were excluded from co-occurrence clustering. The immuneACCESS repertoire file appears here via TCRdb, limited to in-frame rearrangements. These files lack a portion of the clones; in checked studies, under half of the deficit traces to unresolved V genes, and the cause of the others is not known. The V and J calls and clone size are taken from that table; D and trimming were inferred from the DNA. The sample records about 160,000 clones, roughly 78% of which are singletons. Clones ranked in the top ten supply 2.1% of the sample.

In regard to this clone: Its target antigen remains unknown. Per-base qualities were not stored, and no clone one base away is much larger.

From cysteine to phenylalanine, the CDR3 is 15 amino acids long. The CDR3 DNA has 45 bases and is translated from base 1. V lost 3 bases and J lost 7 bases, and the count of bases not matched to a germline gene is 6. CDR1 and CDR2 are drawn from the germline V gene: KGHSH, LQKENI. Recombination joined TRBV18 with TRBJ1-4, with 9 bases in between that match TRBD1. This TCR was recovered from a man in his forties in good health and CMV-seronegative. The sample was PBMCs. The CDR3 protein: CASSPPTGGGEKLFF. DNA sequence: TGTGCCAGCTCACCCCCGACAGGGGGGGGTGAAAAACTGTTTTTT.